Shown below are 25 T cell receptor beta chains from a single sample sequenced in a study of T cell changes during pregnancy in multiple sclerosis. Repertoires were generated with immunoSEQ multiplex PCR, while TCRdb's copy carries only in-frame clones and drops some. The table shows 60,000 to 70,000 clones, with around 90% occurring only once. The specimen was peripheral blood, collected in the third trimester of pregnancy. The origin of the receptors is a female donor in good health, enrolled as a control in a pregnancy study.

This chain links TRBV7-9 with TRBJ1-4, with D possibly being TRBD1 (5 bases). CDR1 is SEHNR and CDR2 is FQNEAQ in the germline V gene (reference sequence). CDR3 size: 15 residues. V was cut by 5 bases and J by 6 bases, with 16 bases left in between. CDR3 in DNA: TGTGCCAGCAGCACCGATCCAGGGTATGATGAAAAACTGTTTTTT. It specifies CASSTDPGYDEKLFF.

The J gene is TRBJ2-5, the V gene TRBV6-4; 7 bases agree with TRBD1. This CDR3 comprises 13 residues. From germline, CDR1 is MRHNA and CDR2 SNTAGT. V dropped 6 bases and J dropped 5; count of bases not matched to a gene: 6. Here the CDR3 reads CASSYRGGETQYF. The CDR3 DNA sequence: TGTGCCAGCAGCTACAGGGGCGGTGAGACCCAGTACTTC.

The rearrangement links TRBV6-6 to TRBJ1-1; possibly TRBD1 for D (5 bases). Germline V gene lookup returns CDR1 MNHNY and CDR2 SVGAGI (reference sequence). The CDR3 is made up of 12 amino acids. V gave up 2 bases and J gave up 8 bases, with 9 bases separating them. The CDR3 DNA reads TGTGCCAGCAGTTACGGGGGGATAGAAGCTTTCTTT. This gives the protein CASSYGGIEAFF.

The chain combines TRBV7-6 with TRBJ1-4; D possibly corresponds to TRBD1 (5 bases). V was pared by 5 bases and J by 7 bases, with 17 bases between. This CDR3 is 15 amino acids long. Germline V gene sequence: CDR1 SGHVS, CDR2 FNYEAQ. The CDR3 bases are TGTGCCAGCAGCCCCGGGGAGGGGACGGCTGAAAAACTGTTTTTT. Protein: CASSPGEGTAEKLFF.

The CDR3 is CASSRDRGSQETQYF. The CDR3 nucleotides are TGTGCCAGCAGTCGGGACAGGGGATCCCAAGAGACCCAGTACTTC. The V gene is TRBV6-5, the J gene TRBJ2-5, with TRBD1 matching 10 bases. The CDR3 loop spans 15 amino acids. CDR1 and CDR2 (germline): MNHEY, SVGAGI. V shed 5 bases and J 1 base; nucleotides not matched to a gene: 4.

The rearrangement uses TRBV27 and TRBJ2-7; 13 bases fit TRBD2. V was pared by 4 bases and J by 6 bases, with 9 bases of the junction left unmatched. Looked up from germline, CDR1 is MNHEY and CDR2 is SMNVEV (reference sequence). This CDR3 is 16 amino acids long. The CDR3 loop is CASSSPTSGGASEQYF. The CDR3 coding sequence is TGTGCCAGCAGTTCACCTACTAGCGGGGGGGCTTCCGAGCAGTACTTC.

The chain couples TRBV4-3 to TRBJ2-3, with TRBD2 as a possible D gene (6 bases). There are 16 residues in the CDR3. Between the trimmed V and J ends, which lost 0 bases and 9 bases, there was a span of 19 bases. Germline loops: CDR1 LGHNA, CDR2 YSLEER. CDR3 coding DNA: TGCGCCAGCAGCCAAGAAGTAAACGGCCCGCGGGGAACGCAGTATTTT. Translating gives CASSQEVNGPRGTQYF.

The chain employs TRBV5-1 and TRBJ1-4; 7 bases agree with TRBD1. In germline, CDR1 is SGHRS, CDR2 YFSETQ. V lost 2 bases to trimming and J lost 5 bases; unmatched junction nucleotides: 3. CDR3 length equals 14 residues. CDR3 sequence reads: CASSFGDRNEKLFF. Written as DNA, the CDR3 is TGCGCCAGCAGCTTTGGGGACAGAAATGAAAAACTGTTTTTT. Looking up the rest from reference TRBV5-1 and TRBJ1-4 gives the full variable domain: KAGVTQTPRYLIKTRGQQVTLSCSPISGHRSVSWYQQTPGQGLQFLFEYFSETQRNKGNFPGRFSGRQFSNSRSEMNVSTLELGDSALYLCASSFGDRNEKLFFGSGTQLSVL.

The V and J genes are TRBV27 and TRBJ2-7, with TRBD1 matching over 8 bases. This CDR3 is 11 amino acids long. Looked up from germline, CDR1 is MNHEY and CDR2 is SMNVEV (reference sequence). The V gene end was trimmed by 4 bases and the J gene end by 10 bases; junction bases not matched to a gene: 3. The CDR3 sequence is CASSSGQGQYF. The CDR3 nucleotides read TGTGCCAGCAGTTCAGGACAGGGCCAGTACTTC.

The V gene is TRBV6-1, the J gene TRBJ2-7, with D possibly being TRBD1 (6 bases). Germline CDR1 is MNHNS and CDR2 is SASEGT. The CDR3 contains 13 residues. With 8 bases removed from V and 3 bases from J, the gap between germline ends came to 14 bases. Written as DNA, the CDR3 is TGTGCCAGCGGGCCCGGGACAATCTACGAGCAGTACTTC. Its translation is CASGPGTIYEQYF.

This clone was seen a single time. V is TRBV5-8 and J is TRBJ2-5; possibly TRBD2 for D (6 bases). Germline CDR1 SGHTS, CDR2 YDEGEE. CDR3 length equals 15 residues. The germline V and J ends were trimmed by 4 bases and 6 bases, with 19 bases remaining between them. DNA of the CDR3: TGTGCCAGCAGCATTACTAGCACGCGGCGTCAGACCCAGTACTTC. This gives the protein CASSITSTRRQTQYF. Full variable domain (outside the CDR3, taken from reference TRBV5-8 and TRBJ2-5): EAGVTQSPTHLIKTRGQQATLRCSPISGHTSVYWYQQALGLGLQFLLWYDEGEERNRGNFPPRFSGRQFPNYSSELNVNALELEDSALYLCASSITSTRRQTQYFGPGTRLLVL.

The CDR3 nucleotides read TGTGCCAGCAGCTGGACTAGCGGGGGGTTGGAAGAGACCCAGTACTTC. Translation: CASSWTSGGLEETQYF. This chain connects TRBV7-2 to TRBJ2-5; 14 positions agree with TRBD2. J was trimmed by 3 bases and V by 4 bases; bases with no gene match: 4. Germline V gene sequence: CDR1 SGHTA, CDR2 FQGNSA. The CDR3 extends over 16 amino acids.

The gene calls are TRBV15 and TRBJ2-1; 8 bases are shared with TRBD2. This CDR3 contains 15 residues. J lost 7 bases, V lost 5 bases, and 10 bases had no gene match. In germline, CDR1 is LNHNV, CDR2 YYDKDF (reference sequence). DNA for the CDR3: TGTGCCACCAGCGCGGACGGGGGGGTCCTTAATGAGCAGTTCTTC. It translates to CATSADGGVLNEQFF. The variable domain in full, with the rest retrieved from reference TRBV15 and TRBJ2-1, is DAMVIQNPRYQVTQFGKPVTLSCSQTLNHNVMYWYQQKSSQAPKLLFHYYDKDFNNEADTPDNFQSRRPNTSFCFLDIRSPGLGDTAMYLCATSADGGVLNEQFFGPGTRLTVL.

The CDR3 is CASSRAGRMNTEAFF. The CDR3 bases are TGTGCCAGCAGCCGAGCGGGCAGGATGAACACTGAAGCTTTCTTT. The chain carries TRBV7-2 and TRBJ1-1; D remains ambiguous. Germline assignment: CDR1 SGHTA and CDR2 FQGNSA. The CDR3 is made up of 15 amino acids. V was cut by 5 bases and J by 0 bases, with 13 bases left in between. The complete variable domain, with remaining parts taken from reference TRBV7-2 and TRBJ1-1, reads GAGVSQSPSNKVTEKGKDVELRCDPISGHTALYWYRQSLGQGLEFLIYFQGNSAPDKSGLPSDRFSAERTGGSVSTLTIQRTQQEDSAVYLCASSRAGRMNTEAFFGQGTRLTVV.

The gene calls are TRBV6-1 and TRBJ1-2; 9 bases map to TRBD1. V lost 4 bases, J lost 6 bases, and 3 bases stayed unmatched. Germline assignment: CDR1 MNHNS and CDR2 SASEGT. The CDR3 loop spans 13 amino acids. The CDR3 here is CASSGRDRDGYTF. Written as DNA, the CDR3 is TGTGCCAGCAGTGGCCGGGACAGGGATGGCTACACCTTC.

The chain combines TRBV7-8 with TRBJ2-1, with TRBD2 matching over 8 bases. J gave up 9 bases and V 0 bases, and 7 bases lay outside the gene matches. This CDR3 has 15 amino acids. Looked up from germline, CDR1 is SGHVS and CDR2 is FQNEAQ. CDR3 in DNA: TGTGCCAGCAGCTTAGCCCTTAGCGGGGTTACTGAGCAGTTCTTC. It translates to CASSLALSGVTEQFF.

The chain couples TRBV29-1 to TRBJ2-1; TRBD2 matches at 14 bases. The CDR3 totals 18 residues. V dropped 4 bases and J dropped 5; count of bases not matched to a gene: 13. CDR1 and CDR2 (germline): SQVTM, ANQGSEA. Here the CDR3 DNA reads TGCAGCGTTGTGGGGACTAGCGGGGGCCGGGGGGGAAACAATGAGCAGTTCTTC. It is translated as CSVVGTSGGRGGNNEQFF.

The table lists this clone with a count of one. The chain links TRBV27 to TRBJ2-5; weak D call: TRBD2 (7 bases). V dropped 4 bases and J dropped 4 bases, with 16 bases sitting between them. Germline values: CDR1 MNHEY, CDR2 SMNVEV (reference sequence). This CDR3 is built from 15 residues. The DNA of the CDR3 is TGTGCCAGCAGTTGGGGGGGGGCTGGAAGAGAGACCCAGTACTTC. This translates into CASSWGGAGRETQYF.

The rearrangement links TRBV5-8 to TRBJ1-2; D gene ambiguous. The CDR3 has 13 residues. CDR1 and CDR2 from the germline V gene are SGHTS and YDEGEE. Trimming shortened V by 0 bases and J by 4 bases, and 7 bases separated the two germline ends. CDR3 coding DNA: TGTGCCAGCAGCTTGGACCGAGGCTATGGCTACACCTTC. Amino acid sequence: CASSLDRGYGYTF.

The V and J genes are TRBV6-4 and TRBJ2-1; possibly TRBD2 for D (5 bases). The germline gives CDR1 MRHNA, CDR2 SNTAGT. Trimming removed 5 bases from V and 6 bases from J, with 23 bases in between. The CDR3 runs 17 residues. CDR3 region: CASSPLWLQASCNEQFF. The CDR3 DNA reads TGTGCCAGCAGTCCCCTATGGTTGCAGGCTAGCTGCAATGAGCAGTTCTTC.

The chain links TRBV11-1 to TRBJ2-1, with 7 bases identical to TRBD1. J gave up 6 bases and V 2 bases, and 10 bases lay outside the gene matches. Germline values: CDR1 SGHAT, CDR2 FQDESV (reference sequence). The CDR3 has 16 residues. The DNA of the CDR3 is TGTGCCAGCAGCTTAACCCGGACAGGTTGGGGCAATGAGCAGTTCTTC. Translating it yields CASSLTRTGWGNEQFF. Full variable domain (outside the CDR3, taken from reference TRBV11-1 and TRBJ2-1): EAEVAQSPRYKITEKSQAVAFWCDPISGHATLYWYRQILGQGPELLVQFQDESVVDDSQLPKDRFSAERLKGVDSTLKIQPAELGDSAMYLCASSLTRTGWGNEQFFGPGTRLTVL.

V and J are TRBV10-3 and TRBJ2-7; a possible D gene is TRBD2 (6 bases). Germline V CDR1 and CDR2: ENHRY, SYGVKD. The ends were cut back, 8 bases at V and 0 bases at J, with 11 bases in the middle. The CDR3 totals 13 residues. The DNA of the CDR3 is TGTGCCATCTCGGAGGGGATCTCCTACGAGCAGTACTTC. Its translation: CAISEGISYEQYF.

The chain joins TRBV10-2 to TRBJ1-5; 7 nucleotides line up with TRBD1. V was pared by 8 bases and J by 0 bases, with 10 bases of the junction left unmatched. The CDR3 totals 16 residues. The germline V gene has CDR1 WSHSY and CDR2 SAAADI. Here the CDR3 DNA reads TGCGCCAGCCAGGCAGGGGGAGACTATAGCAATCAGCCCCAGCATTTT. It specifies CASQAGGDYSNQPQHF.

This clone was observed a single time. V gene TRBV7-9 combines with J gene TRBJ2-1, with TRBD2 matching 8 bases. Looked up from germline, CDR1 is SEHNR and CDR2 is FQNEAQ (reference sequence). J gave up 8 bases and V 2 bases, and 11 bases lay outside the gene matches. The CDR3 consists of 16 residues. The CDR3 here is CASSLTGLVSIYEQFF. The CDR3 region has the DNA TGTGCCAGCAGCTTAACGGGACTAGTCAGTATCTATGAGCAGTTCTTC.

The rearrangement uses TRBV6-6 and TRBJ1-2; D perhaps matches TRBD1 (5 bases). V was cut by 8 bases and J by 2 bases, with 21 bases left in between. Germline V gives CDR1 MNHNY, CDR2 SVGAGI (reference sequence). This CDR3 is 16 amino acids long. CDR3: CASRLGGVGTNYGYTF. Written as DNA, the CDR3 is TGTGCCAGCCGTTTGGGGGGAGTAGGGACCAACTATGGCTACACCTTC.